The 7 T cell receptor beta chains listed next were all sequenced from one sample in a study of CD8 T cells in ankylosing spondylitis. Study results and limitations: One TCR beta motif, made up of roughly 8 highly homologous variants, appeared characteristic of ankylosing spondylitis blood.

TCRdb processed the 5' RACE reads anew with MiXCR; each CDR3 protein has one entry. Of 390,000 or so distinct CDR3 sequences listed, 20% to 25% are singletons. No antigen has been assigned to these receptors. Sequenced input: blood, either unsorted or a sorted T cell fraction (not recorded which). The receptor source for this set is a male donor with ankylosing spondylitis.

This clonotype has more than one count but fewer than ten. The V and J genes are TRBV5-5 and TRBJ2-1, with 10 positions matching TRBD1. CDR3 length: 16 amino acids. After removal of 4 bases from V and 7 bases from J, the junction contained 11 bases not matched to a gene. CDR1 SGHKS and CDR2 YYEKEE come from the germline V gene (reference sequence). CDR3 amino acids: CASSLRGGTGVNEQFF. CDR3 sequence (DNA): TGTGCCAGCAGCCTACGGGGCGGGACAGGGGTTAATGAGCAGTTCTTC.

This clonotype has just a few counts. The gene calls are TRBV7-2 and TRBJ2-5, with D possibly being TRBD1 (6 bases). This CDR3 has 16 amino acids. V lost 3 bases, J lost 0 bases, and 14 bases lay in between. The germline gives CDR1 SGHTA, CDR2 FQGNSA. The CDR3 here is CASSLTAGQNQETQYF. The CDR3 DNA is TGTGCCAGCAGCTTGACAGCCGGACAGAACCAAGAGACCCAGTACTTC. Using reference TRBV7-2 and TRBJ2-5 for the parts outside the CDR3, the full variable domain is GAGVSQSPSNKVTEKGKDVELRCDPISGHTALYWYRQSLGQGLEFLIYFQGNSAPDKSGLPSDRFSAERTGGSVSTLTIQRTQQEDSAVYLCASSLTAGQNQETQYFGPGTRLLVL.

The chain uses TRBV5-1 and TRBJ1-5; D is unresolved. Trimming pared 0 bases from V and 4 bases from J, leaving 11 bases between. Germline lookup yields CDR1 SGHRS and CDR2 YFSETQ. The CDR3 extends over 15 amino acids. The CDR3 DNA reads TGCGCCAGCAGCTTGGCGACCGGGAGGAATCAGCCCCAGCATTTT. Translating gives CASSLATGRNQPQHF. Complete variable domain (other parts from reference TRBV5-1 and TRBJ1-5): KAGVTQTPRYLIKTRGQQVTLSCSPISGHRSVSWYQQTPGQGLQFLFEYFSETQRNKGNFPGRFSGRQFSNSRSEMNVSTLELGDSALYLCASSLATGRNQPQHFGDGTRLSIL.

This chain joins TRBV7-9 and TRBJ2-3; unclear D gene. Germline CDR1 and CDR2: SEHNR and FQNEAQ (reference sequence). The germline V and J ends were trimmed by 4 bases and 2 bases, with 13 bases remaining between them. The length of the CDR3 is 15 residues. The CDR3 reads CASSSLTDDTDTQYF. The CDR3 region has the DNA TGTGCCAGCAGCTCCCTCACGGACGACACAGATACGCAGTATTTT.

CDR3 protein: CSASSGTGVGSNQPQHF. CDR3 coding DNA: TGCAGTGCTAGTTCCGGGACAGGGGTCGGTAGCAATCAGCCCCAGCATTTT. The V and J genes are TRBV20-1 and TRBJ1-5, with TRBD1 matching over 10 bases. In germline, CDR1 is DFQATT, CDR2 SNEGSKA (reference sequence). CDR3 length equals 17 residues. With V trimmed by 3 bases and J by 0 bases, 8 bases remained unmatched.

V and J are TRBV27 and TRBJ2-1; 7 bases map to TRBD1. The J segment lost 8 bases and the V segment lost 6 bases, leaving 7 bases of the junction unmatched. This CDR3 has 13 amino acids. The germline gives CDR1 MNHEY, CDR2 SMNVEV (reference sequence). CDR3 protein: CASRRQGRDEQFF. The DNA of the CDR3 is TGTGCCAGCAGGCGACAGGGAAGGGATGAGCAGTTCTTC.

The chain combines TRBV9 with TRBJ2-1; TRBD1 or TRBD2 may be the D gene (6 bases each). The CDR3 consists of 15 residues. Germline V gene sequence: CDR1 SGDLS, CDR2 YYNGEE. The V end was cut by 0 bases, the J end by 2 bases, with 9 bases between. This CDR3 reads CASSVAGAPYNEQFF. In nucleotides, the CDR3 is TGTGCCAGCAGCGTAGCGGGGGCACCCTACAATGAGCAGTTCTTC.